The 15 T cell receptor beta chains below were found in one sample sequenced in a study of cytomegalovirus exposure and HLA in healthy donors. With 60 Vbeta and 13 Jbeta primers, the PCR was carried out. Repertoires were generated with immunoSEQ multiplex PCR, while TCRdb's copy carries only in-frame clones and drops some. Among 150,000 to 200,000 clones listed, 60% to 85% were seen once. Sequencing was performed on PBMCs. The source is a woman aged 25 to 45 in good health and CMV-seronegative.

The gene calls are TRBV10-3 and TRBJ1-2, with D perhaps matching TRBD1 (6 bases). Trimming cost V 3 bases and J 6 bases, with 23 bases left between them. Germline CDR1 reads ENHRY; CDR2 reads SYGVKD. CDR3 length: 17 residues. CDR3 nucleotide sequence: TGTGCCATCAGTGATTATCAGGGGTTCCCCCCTTACCATGGCTACACCTTC. Translation: CAISDYQGFPPYHGYTF.

The chain carries TRBV19 and TRBJ2-5, with 10 bases identical to TRBD2. The CDR3 has 14 amino acids. With V trimmed by 4 bases and J by 5 bases, 4 bases remained unmatched. From germline, CDR1 is LNHDA and CDR2 SQIVND (reference sequence). The CDR3, as DNA: TGTGCCAGTAGTACTAGCGGGGGACTTGAGACCCAGTACTTC. This codes for CASSTSGGLETQYF.

This chain connects TRBV2 to TRBJ2-2; D not resolved. Deletions cut 4 bases from V and 1 base from J, with 7 bases between. The CDR3 consists of 14 residues. Germline values: CDR1 SNHLY, CDR2 FYNNEI. CDR3 DNA: TGTGCCAGCAGTGTCACGGTGAACACCGGGGAGCTGTTTTTT. It yields the protein CASSVTVNTGELFF.

The chain joins TRBV5-4 to TRBJ1-2, with 10 bases matching TRBD1. The germline gives CDR1 SGHNT, CDR2 YYREEE (reference sequence). V lost 4 bases, J lost 5 bases, and 11 bases stayed unmatched. This CDR3 is built from 16 residues. In nucleotides, the CDR3 is TGTGCCAGCAGCAAGGGACAGGGGAATATTTTTTATGGCTACACCTTC. This sequence encodes CASSKGQGNIFYGYTF. Using reference TRBV5-4 and TRBJ1-2 for the parts outside the CDR3, the full variable domain is ETGVTQSPTHLIKTRGQQVTLRCSSQSGHNTVSWYQQALGQGPQFIFQYYREEENGRGNFPPRFSGLQFPNYSSELNVNALELDDSALYLCASSKGQGNIFYGYTFGSGTRLTVV.

Concerning this clone itself: Other nucleotide sequences from this sample produce the same CDR3. In DNA form, the CDR3 reads TGTGCCAGCAGCCCCGGGGGTAATTCACCCCTCCACTTT. Protein product: CASSPGGNSPLHF. The V gene is TRBV7-8, the J gene TRBJ1-6; a weak D match, TRBD1 (5 bases). Trimming left V 5 bases short and J 6 bases short, with 8 bases between. The CDR3 covers 13 residues. Germline V lookup: CDR1 SGHVS, CDR2 FQNEAQ.

J is TRBJ1-6 and V is TRBV11-2; 8 bases match TRBD1. CDR3 length: 14 amino acids. The junction had 6 bases not matched to a gene; V was cut back by 5 bases and J by 9 bases. The germline V gene has CDR1 SGHAT and CDR2 FQNNGV. The CDR3 nucleotides read TGTGCCAGCAGCCCCGGACAGGGTGTTTCACCCCTCCACTTT. Translating gives CASSPGQGVSPLHF.

The sample holds one count of this clone. This chain joins TRBV27 and TRBJ2-7; 8 nucleotides line up with TRBD1. V shed 8 bases, J shed 5 bases, and the junction held 14 bases outside the gene matches. CDR3 size: 15 residues. In germline, CDR1 is MNHEY, CDR2 SMNVEV (reference sequence). This CDR3 is CASSDFPGGYHEQYF. CDR3 coding DNA: TGTGCCAGCTCTGACTTTCCAGGGGGCTACCACGAGCAGTACTTC.

CDR3: CASRPGQGWEPQHF. In DNA form, the CDR3 reads TGTGCCAGCAGGCCAGGACAGGGATGGGAGCCCCAGCATTTT. The rearrangement joins TRBV6-5 to TRBJ1-5; TRBD1 agrees at 8 bases. CDR3 length: 14 residues. V shed 6 bases and J 8 bases; nucleotides not matched to a gene: 9. The germline gives CDR1 MNHEY, CDR2 SVGAGI.

This clone appeared many times. The J gene is TRBJ1-2, the V gene TRBV18; TRBD1 agrees at 9 bases. CDR3 length equals 14 residues. Losses at the gene ends were 0 bases for V and 6 bases for J; bases not matched to a gene: 2. CDR1 is KGHSH and CDR2 is LQKENI in the germline V gene. The CDR3 sequence: CASSPPGTGNGYTF. CDR3 DNA sequence: TGTGCCAGCTCACCACCTGGGACAGGGAATGGCTACACCTTC.

A few counts support this clone. The chain joins TRBV5-4 to TRBJ2-2; 9 nucleotides line up with TRBD1. The CDR3 consists of 15 residues. Germline CDR1 is SGHNT and CDR2 is YYREEE (reference sequence). V lost 4 bases and J lost 5; bases outside the gene matches: 6. CDR3 nucleotide sequence: TGTGCCAGCAGCCCCGGGACAGGGTGGACCGGGGAGCTGTTTTTT. Protein sequence: CASSPGTGWTGELFF.

This clone was picked up a small number of times. The chain couples TRBV30 to TRBJ2-1; 10 nucleotides match TRBD1. The CDR3 covers 15 residues. The germline gives CDR1 GTSNPN, CDR2 SVGIG (reference sequence). V shed 3 bases, J shed 4 bases, and the junction held 6 bases outside the gene matches. CDR3 loop: CAWSAGQGWYNEQFF. In DNA, the CDR3 is TGTGCCTGGAGCGCGGGACAGGGGTGGTACAATGAGCAGTTCTTC. Drawing the rest from reference TRBV30 and TRBJ2-1, the complete variable domain is SQTIHQWPATLVQPVGSPLSLECTVEGTSNPNLYWYRQAAGRGLQLLFYSVGIGQISSEVPQNLSASRPQDRQFILSSKKLLLSDSGFYLCAWSAGQGWYNEQFFGPGTRLTVL.

The V call is TRBV7-6, the J call TRBJ2-5, with 8 nucleotides matching TRBD1. Germline V gene lookup returns CDR1 SGHVS and CDR2 FNYEAQ. V trimming: 1 base; J trimming: 4 bases; junction bases outside the gene matches: 5. This CDR3 comprises 15 residues. The CDR3 coding sequence is TGTGCCAGCAGCTTAGGGGCAGGGGGCAGAGAGACCCAGTACTTC. The encoded protein is CASSLGAGGRETQYF.

A word on this clone: This likely reflects a read error, since a far larger clone is one base away. The CDR3 region is CASSPTGDSYEQYF. Written as DNA, the CDR3 is TGTGCCAGCAGCCCTACAGGGGACTCCTACGAGCAGTACTTC. The rearrangement uses TRBV9 and TRBJ2-7, with 7 bases lining up with TRBD1. Germline V gives CDR1 SGDLS, CDR2 YYNGEE. The CDR3 covers 14 residues. The junction had 4 bases not matched to a gene; V was cut back by 4 bases and J by 0 bases.

This clone was detected a few times. V and J are TRBV7-2 and TRBJ1-1; 8 bases map to TRBD1. There are 13 residues in the CDR3. V shed 2 bases and J 11 bases; nucleotides not matched to a gene: 7. CDR1 is SGHTA and CDR2 is FQGNSA in the germline V gene. The CDR3 coding sequence is TGTGCCAGCAGCTTAACCAGGGGGCGCGAGGCTTTCTTT. This sequence encodes CASSLTRGREAFF.

This clone was counted ten times or more. This chain connects TRBV4-1 to TRBJ2-7; D is unresolved. Germline V gene data show CDR1 as MGHRA and CDR2 as YSYEKL. This CDR3 region has 14 residues. The germline V and J ends were trimmed by 0 bases and 2 bases, with 8 bases remaining between them. CDR3 sequence: CASSQEITAYEQYF. The CDR3 DNA reads TGCGCCAGCAGCCAAGAGATCACAGCCTACGAGCAGTACTTC.